One sample yielded the 28 T cell receptor beta chains listed below, sequenced in a study of T cells in Graves' hyperthyroidism and ophthalmopathy. Template material for amplifying TCR beta CDR3 regions consisted of RNA transcripts. A set of HTBI primers served as the primers for a first-round RT-PCR of the TCR CDR3. MiXCR was run by TCRdb on the multiplex PCR reads, yielding one entry per CDR3 protein. This sample has about 400,000 distinct CDR3 sequences, with roughly 13% found just once. Sequencing was carried out using blood. The receptors derive from a man aged 50-60 years with Graves' ophthalmopathy.

This clonotype was found many times. The gene calls are TRBV28 and TRBJ2-7, with D maybe TRBD1 (6 bases). With 11 bases removed from V and 1 base from J, the gap between germline ends came to 18 bases. The CDR3 has 14 residues. The germline V gene encodes CDR1 MDHEN and CDR2 SYDVKM. The CDR3 sequence: CASEGVGSSYEQYF. DNA for the CDR3: TGTGCCTCAGAGGGGGTGGGCTCTTCCTACGAGCAGTACTTC.

This clonotype was counted only a few times. The gene calls are TRBV7-2 and TRBJ2-2; D not resolved. Trimming removed 3 bases from V and 1 base from J, with 9 bases in between. The CDR3 has 15 amino acids. Germline V gives CDR1 SGHTA, CDR2 FQGNSA. The CDR3 loop reads CASSFKGLNTGELFF. DNA of the CDR3: TGTGCCAGCAGCTTTAAGGGTCTGAACACCGGGGAGCTGTTTTTT.

This clonotype was counted many times. The CDR3 is CASSPLAGSYNEQFF. CDR3 bases: TGTGCCAGCAGCCCTCTAGCGGGCTCCTACAATGAGCAGTTCTTC. The chain employs TRBV3-1 and TRBJ2-1; 8 bases are a match to TRBD2. The germline V gene has CDR1 LGHDT and CDR2 YNNKEL (reference sequence). The CDR3 runs 15 residues. The junction had 2 bases not matched to a gene; V was cut back by 4 bases and J by 0 bases.

This clonotype occurred many times. The V gene is TRBV30, the J gene TRBJ2-3, with D possibly matching TRBD2 (5 bases). The germline CDR1 and CDR2 sequences are GTSNPN and SVGIG (reference sequence). V lost 4 bases and J lost 5, with 16 bases in between. The CDR3 sequence is 14 residues long. The CDR3 DNA reads TGTGCCTGGACCCGAGACTATCCCGGAGATACGCAGTATTTT. It translates to CAWTRDYPGDTQYF. Looking up the rest from reference TRBV30 and TRBJ2-3 gives the full variable domain: SQTIHQWPATLVQPVGSPLSLECTVEGTSNPNLYWYRQAAGRGLQLLFYSVGIGQISSEVPQNLSASRPQDRQFILSSKKLLLSDSGFYLCAWTRDYPGDTQYFGPGTRLTVL.

This clonotype was observed at least ten times. V is TRBV4-2 and J is TRBJ2-7, with a weak D call TRBD2 (6 bases). CDR1 is LGHNA, CDR2 YNFKEQ, per germline. The CDR3 is 14 residues long. V lost 4 bases, J lost 2 bases, and 12 bases lay in between. This CDR3 is CASSLGGVAYEQYF. CDR3 sequence (DNA): TGTGCCAGCAGCCTGGGGGGAGTAGCCTACGAGCAGTACTTC.

This clonotype was detected many times. The rearrangement joins TRBV7-2 to TRBJ2-2; no definite D call. V lost 0 bases, J lost 4 bases, and 0 bases lay in between. The CDR3 sequence is 12 residues long. Per the germline V gene, CDR1 is SGHTA and CDR2 is FQGNSA. Here the CDR3 DNA reads TGTGCCAGCAGCTTAGCCACCGGGGAGCTGTTTTTT. Its protein product is CASSLATGELFF.

V and J are TRBV19 and TRBJ2-1; no reliable D call. The CDR3 is 20 residues long. CDR1 LNHDA and CDR2 SQIVND come from the germline V gene (reference sequence). The ends were cut back, 4 bases at V and 2 bases at J, with 27 bases in the middle. CDR3 residues: CASSSQSGPVATRAYNEQFF. DNA of the CDR3: TGTGCCAGTAGTAGTCAGTCCGGTCCTGTCGCCACCCGAGCCTACAATGAGCAGTTCTTC.

The sample holds many counts of this clonotype. The chain employs TRBV27 and TRBJ2-1; D may be TRBD1 (6 bases). Trimming stripped 3 bases from V and 6 bases from J, with 9 bases between. Germline V gene lookup returns CDR1 MNHEY and CDR2 SMNVEV (reference sequence). CDR3 length: 13 amino acids. CDR3 region: CASSFDRTNEQFF. In DNA, the CDR3 is TGTGCCAGCAGTTTCGACAGGACCAATGAGCAGTTCTTC.

This clonotype was counted ten times or more. CDR3 sequence (DNA): TGTGCCAGCTCGCAGACAGAGGAGAACGAGCAGTACTTC. Translation gives CASSQTEENEQYF. The genes are TRBV18 and TRBJ2-7, with TRBD1 as a possible D gene (5 bases). V lost 6 bases to trimming and J lost 5 bases, with 14 bases between them. The CDR3 is 13 residues long. CDR1 KGHSH and CDR2 LQKENI come from the germline V gene.

There are a few counts of this clonotype. This sequence joins TRBV6-1 and TRBJ1-5, with 7 nucleotides matching TRBD1. This CDR3 is 14 amino acids long. V lost 6 bases to trimming and J lost 6 bases; unmatched junction nucleotides: 8. The V gene's germline CDR1 is MNHNS and CDR2 SASEGT. CDR3 loop: CASRQTGELQPQHF. The CDR3 nucleotides are TGTGCCAGCAGACAAACAGGGGAGCTTCAGCCCCAGCATTTT.

This sequence joins TRBV19 and TRBJ2-7; 8 positions agree with TRBD1. This CDR3 has 16 residues. Per the germline V gene, CDR1 is LNHDA and CDR2 is SQIVND (reference sequence). V shed 3 bases, J shed 3 bases, and the junction held 10 bases outside the gene matches. The CDR3 DNA follows: TGTGCCAGTAGTATCAGCGACAGGGGCAATTTCTACGAGCAGTACTTC. As protein: CASSISDRGNFYEQYF.

This clonotype was detected only a few times. The J gene is TRBJ2-3, the V gene TRBV6-5, with TRBD2 matching over 12 bases. The CDR3 has 16 amino acids. V dropped 4 bases and J dropped 3; count of bases not matched to a gene: 5. The germline CDR1 and CDR2 sequences are MNHEY and SVGAGI. The CDR3 DNA follows: TGTGCCAGCAGTTCCCGGACTAGCGGGAAAACAGATACGCAGTATTTT. Encoded protein: CASSSRTSGKTDTQYF.

The chain has TRBV6-1 and TRBJ2-1, with no clear D. Germline-derived CDR1 and CDR2 are MNHNS and SASEGT. This CDR3 spans 12 amino acids. Trimming cost V 7 bases and J 6 bases, with 10 bases left between them. DNA of the CDR3: TGTGCCAGCATGTCGACGGCCAATGAGCAGTTCTTC. Protein: CASMSTANEQFF.

This chain connects TRBV19 to TRBJ2-7; 13 bases map to TRBD2. With V trimmed by 5 bases and J by 2 bases, 6 bases remained unmatched. The V gene's germline CDR1 is LNHDA and CDR2 SQIVND (reference sequence). This CDR3 has 16 residues. The CDR3 nucleotides read TGTGCCAGTAGTGTCGACGGGACTAGCGGGGCCTACGAGCAGTACTTC. Translation gives CASSVDGTSGAYEQYF.

The table lists this clonotype with many counts. The chain combines TRBV29-1 with TRBJ2-3, with D unresolved. Germline V gene sequence: CDR1 SQVTM, CDR2 ANQGSEA. The V end was cut by 4 bases, the J end by 6 bases, with 20 bases between. The CDR3 is made up of 15 amino acids. CDR3 DNA: TGCAGCGTTGCCCACCCGGCTTCAGGCCCCGATACGCAGTATTTT. It codes for CSVAHPASGPDTQYF.

This clonotype was picked up many times. This rearrangement joins TRBV9 to TRBJ1-1, with a tentative D call TRBD1 (6 bases). The germline V gene encodes CDR1 SGDLS and CDR2 YYNGEE. CDR3 size: 17 residues. V was clipped by 3 bases and J by 1 base, with 19 bases between them. Here the CDR3 reads CASSEGPQGLSNTEAFF. In DNA form, the CDR3 reads TGTGCCAGCAGCGAGGGGCCGCAGGGGTTGTCGAACACTGAAGCTTTCTTT.

This clonotype was detected ten times or more. The V gene is TRBV5-1, the J gene TRBJ1-6; tentative D call: TRBD1 (5 bases). The germline CDR1 and CDR2 sequences are SGHRS and YFSETQ. This CDR3 has 15 amino acids. V lost 4 bases to trimming and J lost 7 bases, with 15 bases between them. The CDR3 loop is CASSSSGSRNSPLHF. CDR3 bases: TGCGCCAGCAGCAGCTCAGGGTCGAGGAATTCACCCCTCCACTTT.

The sample holds many counts of this clonotype. The chain recombines TRBV7-8 with TRBJ2-1; D is unresolved. This CDR3 region has 17 residues. The V gene's germline CDR1 is SGHVS and CDR2 FQNEAQ. The V gene lost 5 bases and the J gene lost 0 bases, with 17 bases spanning the gap. The DNA for the CDR3 is TGTGCCAGCAGCCCTCCTTTGCGCTCTAGCTCCTACAATGAGCAGTTCTTC. Translating it yields CASSPPLRSSSYNEQFF.

This clonotype was observed at least ten times. The rearrangement joins TRBV5-1 to TRBJ2-1, with unresolved D. CDR3 length: 15 residues. Germline CDR1 SGHRS, CDR2 YFSETQ. V dropped 4 bases and J dropped 1 base, with 12 bases sitting between them. The CDR3 sequence: CASSDPSRSYNEQFF. In DNA form, the CDR3 reads TGCGCCAGCAGCGATCCCTCGAGATCCTACAATGAGCAGTTCTTC.

This clonotype was counted ten times or more. This rearrangement joins TRBV20-1 to TRBJ2-7; D unresolved. The CDR3 totals 10 residues. V was clipped by 5 bases and J by 5 bases, with 7 bases between them. Germline values: CDR1 DFQATT, CDR2 SNEGSKA (reference sequence). CDR3 loop: CSAAANEQYF. CDR3 bases: TGCAGTGCTGCCGCGAACGAGCAGTACTTC.

For this clonotype: Possible read error: a much larger clone is one base away. The chain recombines TRBV29-1 with TRBJ2-7; 7 bases map to TRBD1. The DNA end lines up better with TRBJ2-1; the J call may be wrong. Per germline, CDR1 SQVTM and CDR2 ANQGSEA. This CDR3 region has 15 residues. The CDR3: CSVEDFGTATYEQFF. Written as DNA, the CDR3 is TGCAGCGTTGAGGACTTCGGGACAGCAACCTACGAGCAGTTCTTC.

The V call is TRBV4-2, the J call TRBJ2-1, with D possibly TRBD1 on 7 matching bases. The germline V gene encodes CDR1 LGHNA and CDR2 YNFKEQ. This CDR3 is built from 17 residues. Trimming removed 1 base from V and 4 bases from J, with 17 bases in between. CDR3 in DNA: TGTGCCAGCAGCCAAGGGCAGGGGGGAGGCGGATACAATGAGCAGTTCTTC. It specifies CASSQGQGGGGYNEQFF.

Only a few counts were recorded for this clonotype. This chain uses TRBV20-1 with TRBJ2-2, with D unclear. Germline V gives CDR1 DFQATT, CDR2 SNEGSKA (reference sequence). The V gene lost 4 bases and the J gene lost 8 bases, with 20 bases spanning the gap. The CDR3 length is 15 residues. The CDR3 region has the DNA TGCAGTGCTAAGGCGGCCATCACGGTGGGAGGGGAGCTGTTTTTT. This codes for CSAKAAITVGGELFF.

DNA of the CDR3: TGTGCCACCAGCTACAGGGCTGGGGATGAAAAACTGTTTTTT. It yields the protein CATSYRAGDEKLFF. The chain joins TRBV15 to TRBJ1-4; tentatively, D is TRBD1 (6 bases). Trimming took off 5 bases at V and 6 bases at J, with 13 bases between the two ends. The CDR3 is made up of 14 amino acids. Germline CDR1 reads LNHNV; CDR2 reads YYDKDF (reference sequence).

The CDR3 nucleotides are TGCGCCAGCAGCTATGGGACCCTAGCGGCCGCGCACAATGAGCAGTTCTTC. As protein: CASSYGTLAAAHNEQFF. This sequence joins TRBV5-1 and TRBJ2-1; TRBD2 matches 7 bases. V lost 3 bases to trimming and J lost 5 bases; unmatched junction nucleotides: 14. CDR3 size: 17 residues. Germline assignment: CDR1 SGHRS and CDR2 YFSETQ. Drawing the rest from reference TRBV5-1 and TRBJ2-1, the complete variable domain is KAGVTQTPRYLIKTRGQQVTLSCSPISGHRSVSWYQQTPGQGLQFLFEYFSETQRNKGNFPGRFSGRQFSNSRSEMNVSTLELGDSALYLCASSYGTLAAAHNEQFFGPGTRLTVL.

The J gene is TRBJ2-2, the V gene TRBV5-8; TRBD1 matches at 7 bases. The CDR3 has 16 residues. After removal of 5 bases from V and 4 bases from J, the junction contained 11 bases not matched to a gene. Per germline, CDR1 SGHTS and CDR2 YDEGEE. CDR3 DNA: TGTGCCAGCAGTCGGGGACAGACTGGACTCACCGGGGAGCTGTTTTTT. Translated: CASSRGQTGLTGELFF.

The chain has TRBV24-1 and TRBJ1-1, with 9 bases fitting TRBD1. This CDR3 comprises 16 residues. Germline V gene lookup returns CDR1 KGHDR and CDR2 SFDVKD. Trimming took 5 bases from V and 5 from J; bases not matched to a gene: 11. In DNA, the CDR3 is TGTGCCACCAGTGCTACCCCGGGACAGGGAAAGACTGAAGCTTTCTTT. Translated: CATSATPGQGKTEAFF.

This clonotype has ten or more counts. This chain connects TRBV5-8 to TRBJ2-3, with 7 bases matching TRBD1. With 2 bases clipped from V and 4 bases from J, the junction kept 4 bases outside the gene matches. The germline V gene encodes CDR1 SGHTS and CDR2 YDEGEE. The CDR3 has 14 residues. The CDR3: CASSFRGPSDTQYF. For the CDR3, the DNA is TGTGCCAGCAGCTTTAGGGGGCCCTCAGATACGCAGTATTTT.